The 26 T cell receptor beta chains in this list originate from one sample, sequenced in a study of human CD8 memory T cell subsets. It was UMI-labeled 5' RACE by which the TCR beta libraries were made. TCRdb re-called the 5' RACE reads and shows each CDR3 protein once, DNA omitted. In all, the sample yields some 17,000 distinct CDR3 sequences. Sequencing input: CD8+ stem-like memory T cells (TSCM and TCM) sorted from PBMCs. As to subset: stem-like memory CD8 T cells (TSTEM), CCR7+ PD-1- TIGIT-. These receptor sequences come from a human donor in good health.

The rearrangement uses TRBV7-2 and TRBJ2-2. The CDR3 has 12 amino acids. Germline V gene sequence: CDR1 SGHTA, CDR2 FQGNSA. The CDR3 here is CASSLAVGELFF.

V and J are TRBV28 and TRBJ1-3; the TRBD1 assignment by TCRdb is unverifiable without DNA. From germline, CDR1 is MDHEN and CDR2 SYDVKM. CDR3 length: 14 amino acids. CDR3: CATSIWDRGNTIYF.

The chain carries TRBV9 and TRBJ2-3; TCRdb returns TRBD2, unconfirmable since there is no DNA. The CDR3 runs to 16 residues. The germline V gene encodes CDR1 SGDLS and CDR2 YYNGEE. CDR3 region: CASSGPGGGPADTQYF.

This CDR3 reads CSVAGTTEAFF. The rearrangement joins TRBV29-1 to TRBJ1-1. Germline-derived CDR1 and CDR2 are SQVTM and ANQGSEA. This CDR3 has 11 amino acids.

The CDR3 reads CASSPGGRVGHNEKLFF. The chain carries TRBV12-3 or TRBV12-4 and TRBJ1-4; without DNA, the TCRdb call of TRBD1 cannot be checked. This CDR3 has 17 residues.

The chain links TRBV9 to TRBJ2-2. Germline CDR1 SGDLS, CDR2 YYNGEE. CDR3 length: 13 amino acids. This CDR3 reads CASKEANTGELFF.

The CDR3 loop reads CASSGRYDSTDTQYF. The V call is TRBV2, the J call TRBJ2-3. CDR1 and CDR2 (germline): SNHLY, FYNNEI. The CDR3 sequence is 15 residues long.

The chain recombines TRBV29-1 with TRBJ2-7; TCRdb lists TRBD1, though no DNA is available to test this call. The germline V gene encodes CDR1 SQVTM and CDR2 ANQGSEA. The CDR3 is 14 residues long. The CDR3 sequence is CSVDLGGFSYEQYF.

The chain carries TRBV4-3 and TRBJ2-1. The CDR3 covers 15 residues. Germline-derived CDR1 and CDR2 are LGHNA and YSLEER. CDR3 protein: CASSQEREVLDEQFF.

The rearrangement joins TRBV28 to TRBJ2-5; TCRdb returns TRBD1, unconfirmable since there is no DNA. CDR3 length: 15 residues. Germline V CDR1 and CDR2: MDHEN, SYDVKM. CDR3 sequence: CASSLSRTGKETQYF.

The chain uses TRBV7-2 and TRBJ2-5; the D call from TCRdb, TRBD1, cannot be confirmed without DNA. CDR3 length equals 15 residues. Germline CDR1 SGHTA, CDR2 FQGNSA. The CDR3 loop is CASSPPGGAVETQYF. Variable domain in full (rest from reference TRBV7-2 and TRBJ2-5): GAGVSQSPSNKVTEKGKDVELRCDPISGHTALYWYRQSLGQGLEFLIYFQGNSAPDKSGLPSDRFSAERTGGSVSTLTIQRTQQEDSAVYLCASSPPGGAVETQYFGPGTRLLVL.

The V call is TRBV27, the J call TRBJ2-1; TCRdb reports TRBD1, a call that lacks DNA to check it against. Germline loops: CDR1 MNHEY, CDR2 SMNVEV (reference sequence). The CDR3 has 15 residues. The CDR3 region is CASSPDRELDDEQFF.

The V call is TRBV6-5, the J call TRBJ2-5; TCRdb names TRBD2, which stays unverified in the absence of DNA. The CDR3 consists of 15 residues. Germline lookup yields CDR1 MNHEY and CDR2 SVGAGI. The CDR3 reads CASSNPAAGGETQYF.

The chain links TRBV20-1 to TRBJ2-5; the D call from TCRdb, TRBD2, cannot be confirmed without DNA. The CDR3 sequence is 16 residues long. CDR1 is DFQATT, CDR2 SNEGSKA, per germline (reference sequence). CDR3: CSARGLASPLQETQYF.

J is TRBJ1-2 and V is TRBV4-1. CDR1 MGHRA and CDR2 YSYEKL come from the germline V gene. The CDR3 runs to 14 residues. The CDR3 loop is CASGYNTENYGYTF.

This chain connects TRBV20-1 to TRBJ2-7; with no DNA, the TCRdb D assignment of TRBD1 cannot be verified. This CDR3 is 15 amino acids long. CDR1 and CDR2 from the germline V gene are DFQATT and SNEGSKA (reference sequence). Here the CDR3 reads CSALNVSGPFYEQYF.

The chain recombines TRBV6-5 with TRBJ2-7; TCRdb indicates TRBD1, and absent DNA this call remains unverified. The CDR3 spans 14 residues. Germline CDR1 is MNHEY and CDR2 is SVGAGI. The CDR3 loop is CASSYATGLGEQYF.

The CDR3 protein is CASSQESSGRFNEQFF. The gene calls are TRBV14 and TRBJ2-1; TCRdb reports TRBD2, a call that lacks DNA to check it against. There are 16 residues in the CDR3. CDR1 is SGHDN and CDR2 is FVKESK in the germline V gene.

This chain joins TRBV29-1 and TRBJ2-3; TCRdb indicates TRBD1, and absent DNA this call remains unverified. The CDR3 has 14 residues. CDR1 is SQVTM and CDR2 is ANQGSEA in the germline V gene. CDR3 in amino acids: CSVVRGDGTDTQYF.

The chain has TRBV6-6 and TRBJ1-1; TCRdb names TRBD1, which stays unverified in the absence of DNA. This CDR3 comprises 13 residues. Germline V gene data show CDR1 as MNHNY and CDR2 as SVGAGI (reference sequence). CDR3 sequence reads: CASSYSQGARAFF.

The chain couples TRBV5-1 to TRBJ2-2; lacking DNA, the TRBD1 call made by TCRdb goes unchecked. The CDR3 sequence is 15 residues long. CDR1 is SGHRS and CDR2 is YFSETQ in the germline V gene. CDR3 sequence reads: CASSLRGARTGELFF.

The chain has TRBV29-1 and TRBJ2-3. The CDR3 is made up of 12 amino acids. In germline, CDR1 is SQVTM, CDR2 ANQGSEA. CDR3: CSVEKQLDTQYF.

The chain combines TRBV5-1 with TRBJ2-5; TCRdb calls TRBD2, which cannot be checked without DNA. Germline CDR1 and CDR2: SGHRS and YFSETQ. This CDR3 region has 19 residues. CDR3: CASSSQGTSGLPREETQYF.

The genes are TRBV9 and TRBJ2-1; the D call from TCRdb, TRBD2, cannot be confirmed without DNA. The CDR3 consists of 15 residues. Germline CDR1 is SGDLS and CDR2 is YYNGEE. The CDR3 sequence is CASSVVRGLYNEQFF.

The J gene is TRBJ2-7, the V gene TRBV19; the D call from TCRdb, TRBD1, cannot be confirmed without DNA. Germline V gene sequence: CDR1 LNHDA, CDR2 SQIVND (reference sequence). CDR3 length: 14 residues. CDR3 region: CASSIEGAAYEQYF.

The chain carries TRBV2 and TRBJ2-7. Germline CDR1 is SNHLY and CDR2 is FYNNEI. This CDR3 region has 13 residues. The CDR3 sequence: CASSEPGSYEQYF. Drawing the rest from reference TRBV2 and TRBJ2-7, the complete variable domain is EPEVTQTPSHQVTQMGQEVILRCVPISNHLYFYWYRQILGQKVEFLVSFYNNEISEKSEIFDDQFSVERPDGSNFTLKIRSTKLEDSAMYFCASSEPGSYEQYFGPGTRLTVT.